The entry below gives a single T cell receptor beta chain sequence along with its context. The target antigen is unknown. The library came from three nested PCR rounds adapted from ARM-PCR protocols. TCRdb ran MiXCR on the multiplex PCR reads and lists one entry per CDR3 protein. The repertoire holds 120,000 or so distinct CDR3 sequences, with 55% to 75% as singletons. This sample is part of a study of tumor and adjacent non-tumor tissue in lung cancer. Overall study: Histology: about a dozen adenocarcinoma, a couple of squamous cell carcinoma, 1 small cell lung cancer.

CDR1 and CDR2 from the germline V gene are MNHNY and SVGAGI (reference sequence). The CDR3 contains 16 residues. V lost 9 bases and J 4 bases, leaving 24 bases between the germline ends. Points from the study as a whole: Top 100 clones took a larger repertoire share in normal lung. Tumor tissue had significantly higher TCR diversity than normal lung. Patients with more diverse tumor TCRs had worse survival.

The template was RNA from unsorted bulk tissue. This clonotype was sampled from a man aged 25-45 years with non-small cell lung cancer. Sample: lung tumor tissue. The chain carries TRBV6-6 and TRBJ2-5; D possibly uses TRBD1 or TRBD2 (6 bases each). The CDR3 coding sequence is TGTGCCAGGAGGACCCCCGGGACATGGAGGGGAGAGACCCAGTACTTC. This gives the protein CARRTPGTWRGETQYF.